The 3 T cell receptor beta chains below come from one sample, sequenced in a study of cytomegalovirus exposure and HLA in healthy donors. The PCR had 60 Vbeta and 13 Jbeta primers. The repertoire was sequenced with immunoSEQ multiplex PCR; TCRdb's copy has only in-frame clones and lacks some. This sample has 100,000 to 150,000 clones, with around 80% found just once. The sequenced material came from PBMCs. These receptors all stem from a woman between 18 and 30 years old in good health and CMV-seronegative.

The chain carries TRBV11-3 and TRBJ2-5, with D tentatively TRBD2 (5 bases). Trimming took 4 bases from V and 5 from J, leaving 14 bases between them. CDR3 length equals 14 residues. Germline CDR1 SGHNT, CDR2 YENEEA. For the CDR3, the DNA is TGTGCCAGCAGCTCGAGGGCCGATGGGGAGACCCAGTACTTC. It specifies CASSSRADGETQYF.

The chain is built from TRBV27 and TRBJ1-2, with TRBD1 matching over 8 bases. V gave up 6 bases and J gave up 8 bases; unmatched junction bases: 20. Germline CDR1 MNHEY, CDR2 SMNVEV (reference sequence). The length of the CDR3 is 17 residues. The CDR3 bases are TGTGCCAGCAGCCTAGGGACAGGAACGGGGACCCATCTGGGCTACACCTTC. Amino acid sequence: CASSLGTGTGTHLGYTF.

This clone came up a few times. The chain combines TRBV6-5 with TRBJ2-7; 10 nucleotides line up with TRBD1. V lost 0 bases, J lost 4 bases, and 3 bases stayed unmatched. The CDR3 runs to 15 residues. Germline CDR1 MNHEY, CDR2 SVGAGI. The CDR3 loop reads CASSYSGTGVYEQYF. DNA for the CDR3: TGTGCCAGCAGTTACTCTGGGACAGGGGTTTACGAGCAGTACTTC.